The 14 T cell receptor beta chains given below trace back to one sample, sequenced in a study of blood T cell repertoires in COVID-19. TCRdb's copy holds only in-frame clones and misses some; the assay was immunoSEQ multiplex PCR. The repertoire has about 180,000 clones, about 81% of them found once; the top ten carry 10% to 15%. The sample comprised peripheral blood. The origin of the receptors is a woman over 75 with COVID-19, enrolled during active disease.

The sample holds a few counts of this clone. V gene TRBV7-2 combines with J gene TRBJ1-3, with D unclear. CDR1 and CDR2 from the germline V gene are SGHTA and FQGNSA. The ends were cut back, 1 base at V and 2 bases at J, with 9 bases in the middle. The CDR3 is made up of 15 amino acids. The CDR3 bases are TGTGCCAGCAGCTTAGACAGTGTTACTGGAAACACCATATATTTT. Its protein is CASSLDSVTGNTIYF.

The V and J genes are TRBV11-3 and TRBJ2-3; D is possibly TRBD2 (5 bases). CDR1 SGHNT and CDR2 YENEEA come from the germline V gene. The CDR3 contains 15 residues. The V end lost 2 bases, the J end lost 1 base, and 10 bases lay between the germline ends. The CDR3 loop reads CASSLSLAGTDTQYF. The CDR3 DNA reads TGTGCCAGCAGCTTAAGCCTAGCCGGCACAGATACGCAGTATTTT.

DNA for the CDR3: TGTGCCAGCAGCCCCACGGGTTCAGATACGCAGTATTTT. Residues: CASSPTGSDTQYF. V gene TRBV7-3 combines with J gene TRBJ2-3, with D uncertain. The germline V gene encodes CDR1 SGHTA and CDR2 FQGTGA. The CDR3 is made up of 13 amino acids. The V end lost 5 bases, the J end lost 4 bases, and 10 bases lay between the germline ends.

This sequence joins TRBV5-8 and TRBJ1-4, with 9 bases fitting TRBD1. The CDR3 extends over 16 amino acids. Germline CDR1 and CDR2: SGHTS and YDEGEE. J was trimmed by 1 base and V by 0 bases; bases with no gene match: 1. In DNA form, the CDR3 reads TGTGCCAGCAGCTTGGGGGACAGGGTAACTAATGAAAAACTGTTTTTT. Its translation is CASSLGDRVTNEKLFF. Supplemented by reference TRBV5-8 and TRBJ1-4, the full variable domain reads EAGVTQSPTHLIKTRGQQATLRCSPISGHTSVYWYQQALGLGLQFLLWYDEGEERNRGNFPPRFSGRQFPNYSSELNVNALELEDSALYLCASSLGDRVTNEKLFFGSGTQLSVL.

The chain recombines TRBV10-3 with TRBJ1-4; 10 bases line up with TRBD1. This CDR3 is 17 amino acids long. Germline V gives CDR1 ENHRY, CDR2 SYGVKD. Losses at the gene ends were 3 bases for V and 4 bases for J; bases not matched to a gene: 8. The CDR3 coding sequence is TGTGCCATCAGTGAAGCCGGGACAGGGGCCGGTAATGAAAAACTGTTTTTT. Its translation: CAISEAGTGAGNEKLFF.

The V and J genes are TRBV6-2 or TRBV6-3 and TRBJ1-6, with D possibly TRBD1 on 6 matching bases. This CDR3 is built from 16 residues. Germline V CDR1 and CDR2: MNHEY, SVGEGT. The V end lost 5 bases, the J end lost 6 bases, and 17 bases lay between the germline ends. The CDR3 loop reads CASSHIQGRGNSPLHF. The CDR3 DNA sequence: TGTGCCAGCAGTCACATACAGGGAAGAGGTAATTCACCCCTCCACTTT.

The chain has TRBV7-2 and TRBJ1-3; TRBD1 matches 7 bases. The CDR3 has 17 residues. The trim removed 0 bases at V and 0 bases at J, leaving 5 bases unmatched. Germline CDR1 and CDR2: SGHTA and FQGNSA. The CDR3 DNA reads TGTGCCAGCAGCTTAGCGGGGACAGCCCGCTCTGGAAACACCATATATTTT. It specifies CASSLAGTARSGNTIYF.

The rearrangement joins TRBV5-1 to TRBJ1-2, with 10 bases matching TRBD1. Losses at the gene ends were 2 bases for V and 4 bases for J; bases not matched to a gene: 2. Per the germline V gene, CDR1 is SGHRS and CDR2 is YFSETQ. The CDR3 runs to 14 residues. The CDR3 region has the DNA TGCGCCAGCAGCTTCGGACAGGGGGTCTATGGCTACACCTTC. It codes for CASSFGQGVYGYTF.

This chain joins TRBV28 and TRBJ2-3; TRBD2 agrees at 8 bases. J gave up 8 bases and V 5 bases, and 12 bases lay outside the gene matches. CDR3 length equals 15 residues. The germline V gene has CDR1 MDHEN and CDR2 SYDVKM. CDR3 protein: CASSTSGGGVGTQYF. The CDR3 DNA reads TGTGCCAGCAGTACCAGCGGGGGAGGGGTAGGTACGCAGTATTTT.

This clone was counted between two and nine times. J is TRBJ2-7 and V is TRBV28, with TRBD1 identical over 9 bases. Trimming at V came to 5 bases and at J to 3 bases, leaving 5 bases not matched to a gene. The CDR3 runs to 14 residues. Germline lookup yields CDR1 MDHEN and CDR2 SYDVKM. The CDR3 region is CASSHGDRDYEQYF. The CDR3 coding sequence is TGTGCCAGCAGTCACGGGGACAGGGACTACGAGCAGTACTTC.

The chain links TRBV28 to TRBJ1-1; D is ambiguous. CDR1 and CDR2 (germline): MDHEN, SYDVKM. This CDR3 region has 13 residues. V gave up 2 bases and J gave up 8 bases, with 12 bases separating them. DNA of the CDR3: TGTGCCAGCAGTTTAACCGGGAGGCAAGAAGCTTTCTTT. Translation: CASSLTGRQEAFF.

The rearrangement uses TRBV3-1 (or the pseudogene TRBV3-2) and TRBJ2-1, with D maybe TRBD2 (6 bases). Germline V lookup: CDR1 LGHDT, CDR2 YNNKEL (reference sequence). V lost 4 bases and J 4 bases, leaving 8 bases between the germline ends. This CDR3 region has 13 residues. CDR3 nucleotide sequence: TGTGCCAGCAGCCCCGGGGGATACAATGAGCAGTTCTTC. The encoded protein is CASSPGGYNEQFF.

This chain links TRBV15 with TRBJ1-5; D not certain. The CDR3 consists of 16 residues. Per the germline V gene, CDR1 is LNHNV and CDR2 is YYDKDF (reference sequence). V was cut by 1 base and J by 0 bases, with 10 bases left in between. The CDR3 sequence: CATSRAGDYSNQPQHF. Written as DNA, the CDR3 is TGTGCCACCAGCAGAGCCGGAGATTATAGCAATCAGCCCCAGCATTTT.

The gene calls are TRBV9 and TRBJ2-7, with D possibly being TRBD1 (6 bases). This CDR3 is built from 13 residues. Germline V gene data show CDR1 as SGDLS and CDR2 as YYNGEE. V shed 4 bases and J shed 3 bases, with 11 bases lying between them. The CDR3 region has the DNA TGTGCCAGCAGCCCCCCGGACAGCTACGAGCAGTACTTC. Residues: CASSPPDSYEQYF. Looking up the rest from reference TRBV9 and TRBJ2-7 gives the full variable domain: DSGVTQTPKHLITATGQRVTLRCSPRSGDLSVYWYQQSLDQGLQFLIQYYNGEERAKGNILERFSAQQFPDLHSELNLSSLELGDSALYFCASSPPDSYEQYFGPGTRLTVT.